These 21 T cell receptor beta chains were all obtained from the same sample, sequenced in a study of cytomegalovirus exposure and HLA in healthy donors. PCR used 60 Vbeta primers and 13 Jbeta primers. Profiling relied on immunoSEQ multiplex PCR, and the TCRdb table lists in-frame clones only, not all of them. The table includes more than 85,000 clones, around four fifths detected once. Sequences were obtained from PBMCs. All receptors come from a man aged 40-49 years in good health and CMV-seronegative.

This clone appeared a few times. One end of the junction varies from germline; a read error may be responsible. The chain has TRBV7-9 and TRBJ2-1, with 10 nucleotides matching TRBD2. The length of the CDR3 is 14 residues. Germline V lookup: CDR1 SEHNR, CDR2 FQNEAQ (reference sequence). The CDR3 spells CSSSFTSGENEQFF. The CDR3 DNA is TGTTCCAGCAGCTTCACTAGCGGGGAGAATGAGCAGTTCTTC.

This clone was picked up one time. This rearrangement joins TRBV5-6 to TRBJ1-2; 11 nucleotides align to TRBD1. The CDR3 loop spans 13 amino acids. Germline values: CDR1 SGHDT, CDR2 YYEEEE. V trimming: 4 bases; J trimming: 10 bases; junction bases outside the gene matches: 6. In DNA, the CDR3 is TGTGCCAGCAGCACAGGGACAGGGGGGGACTACACCTTC. Translated, it gives CASSTGTGGDYTF.

This rearrangement joins TRBV4-1 to TRBJ2-1; 9 bases are a match to TRBD2. The CDR3 has 17 residues. V was pared by 4 bases and J by 6 bases, with 13 bases of the junction left unmatched. Germline CDR1 is MGHRA and CDR2 is YSYEKL. The CDR3: CASSLGYARGGRNEQFF. CDR3 nucleotides: TGCGCCAGCAGCCTCGGGTACGCGCGGGGGGGCCGCAATGAGCAGTTCTTC.

The chain combines TRBV15 with TRBJ1-1; D uncertain. Germline lookup yields CDR1 LNHNV and CDR2 YYDKDF (reference sequence). V lost 1 base and J lost 1, with 7 bases in between. CDR3 size: 14 residues. The CDR3 region has the DNA TGTGCCACCAGCAGAGGGGCAGGGAACACTGAAGCTTTCTTT. Its protein is CATSRGAGNTEAFF. Variable domain in full (rest from reference TRBV15 and TRBJ1-1): DAMVIQNPRYQVTQFGKPVTLSCSQTLNHNVMYWYQQKSSQAPKLLFHYYDKDFNNEADTPDNFQSRRPNTSFCFLDIRSPGLGDTAMYLCATSRGAGNTEAFFGQGTRLTVV.

This chain uses TRBV5-1 with TRBJ2-3; 9 bases fit TRBD2. The germline CDR1 and CDR2 sequences are SGHRS and YFSETQ. J lost 2 bases, V lost 6 bases, and 7 bases had no gene match. The CDR3 totals 15 residues. CDR3 loop: CASTLTSGLTDTQYF. CDR3 nucleotide sequence: TGCGCCAGCACCCTCACTAGCGGGCTCACAGATACGCAGTATTTT.

This clone was recorded a few times. V gene TRBV7-9 combines with J gene TRBJ1-3; TRBD1 is a possible D gene (5 bases). The CDR3 spans 16 residues. Trimming stripped 8 bases from V and 0 bases from J, with 17 bases between. Germline V gene lookup returns CDR1 SEHNR and CDR2 FQNEAQ (reference sequence). The CDR3 loop is CASDNLGGTSGNTIYF. The DNA for the CDR3 is TGTGCCAGCGACAATCTGGGGGGGACCTCTGGAAACACCATATATTTT.

This chain joins TRBV9 and TRBJ1-2, with D maybe TRBD1 (5 bases). The CDR3 contains 15 residues. The germline gives CDR1 SGDLS, CDR2 YYNGEE. Deletions cut 0 bases from V and 4 bases from J, with 13 bases between. The CDR3 bases are TGTGCCAGCAGCGTAGCTACCGGTCAGGGCTATGGCTACACCTTC. This codes for CASSVATGQGYGYTF. The full variable domain, with the rest looked up from reference TRBV9 and TRBJ1-2, is DSGVTQTPKHLITATGQRVTLRCSPRSGDLSVYWYQQSLDQGLQFLIQYYNGEERAKGNILERFSAQQFPDLHSELNLSSLELGDSALYFCASSVATGQGYGYTFGSGTRLTVV.

The CDR3 region has the DNA TGCAGCGTGCGGACAGGACGGGACTATGGCTACACCTTC. It is translated as CSVRTGRDYGYTF. The chain recombines TRBV29-1 with TRBJ1-2, with 7 positions matching TRBD1. V was pared by 6 bases and J by 3 bases, with 7 bases of the junction left unmatched. This CDR3 has 13 amino acids. The germline V gene has CDR1 SQVTM and CDR2 ANQGSEA.

The chain links TRBV5-1 to TRBJ1-2; D remains ambiguous. Germline CDR1 SGHRS, CDR2 YFSETQ. V was clipped by 3 bases and J by 4 bases, with 10 bases between them. CDR3 length: 13 amino acids. CDR3 nucleotide sequence: TGCGCCAGCAGCTCCACGACAAGCTATGGCTACACCTTC. Translating it yields CASSSTTSYGYTF.

The genes are TRBV6-6 and TRBJ2-7, with D unresolved. Trimming removed 6 bases from V and 2 bases from J, with 5 bases in between. CDR1 is MNHNY, CDR2 SVGAGI, per germline (reference sequence). This CDR3 spans 11 amino acids. The CDR3, as DNA: TGTGCCAGCAGCCCTGCCTACGAGCAGTACTTC. Protein product: CASSPAYEQYF.

The CDR3 spells CAITRGATYEQYF. In nucleotides, the CDR3 is TGTGCCATCACCCGTGGGGCTACCTACGAGCAGTACTTC. The chain is built from TRBV10-3 and TRBJ2-7, with D tentatively TRBD1 (5 bases). Germline CDR1 is ENHRY and CDR2 is SYGVKD. The CDR3 has 13 amino acids. The V end lost 7 bases, the J end lost 2 bases, and 12 bases lay between the germline ends.

The chain is built from TRBV4-1 and TRBJ2-1; D call uncertain. From germline, CDR1 is MGHRA and CDR2 YSYEKL. V was pared by 4 bases and J by 2 bases, with 6 bases between. The length of the CDR3 is 13 residues. CDR3 sequence: CASSPEAYNEQFF. CDR3 bases: TGCGCCAGCAGCCCTGAGGCCTACAATGAGCAGTTCTTC.

The rearrangement uses TRBV4-3 and TRBJ1-2, with D possibly being TRBD1 (6 bases). Germline V gene sequence: CDR1 LGHNA, CDR2 YSLEER. This CDR3 contains 15 residues. Trimming took 0 bases from V and 6 from J, leaving 14 bases between them. Written as DNA, the CDR3 is TGCGCCAGCAGCCAAGATTGGGACATTACCCATGGCTACACCTTC. This encodes CASSQDWDITHGYTF.

This chain uses TRBV6-1 with TRBJ1-2, with 8 bases lining up with TRBD1. CDR1 and CDR2 from the germline V gene are MNHNS and SASEGT. V lost 2 bases and J lost 5; bases outside the gene matches: 10. This CDR3 comprises 16 residues. CDR3 residues: CASSESTGDPIYGYTF. The CDR3 DNA is TGTGCCAGCAGTGAATCGACAGGGGATCCCATTTATGGCTACACCTTC.

This clone was picked up one time. The rearrangement joins TRBV11-2 to TRBJ2-3; TRBD1 is a possible D gene (5 bases). The V gene's germline CDR1 is SGHAT and CDR2 FQNNGV. Trimming pared 0 bases from V and 5 bases from J, leaving 18 bases between. The CDR3 covers 17 residues. CDR3 sequence reads: CASSLDLVGPRGDTQYF. The DNA for the CDR3 is TGTGCCAGCAGCTTAGATCTCGTGGGGCCGAGAGGAGATACGCAGTATTTT.

V gene TRBV5-3 combines with J gene TRBJ1-5, with unresolved D. TRBV5-3 is marked as an open reading frame, function uncertain. V shed 1 base and J shed 2 bases, with 16 bases lying between them. The CDR3 length is 17 residues. This CDR3 is CARSLLVSWQGNQPQHF. The DNA of the CDR3 is TGTGCCAGAAGCTTGTTGGTTTCTTGGCAGGGCAATCAGCCCCAGCATTTT.

This clone was seen only once. V is TRBV6-5 and J is TRBJ1-1; D is ambiguous. Trimming stripped 4 bases from V and 2 bases from J, with 8 bases between. The length of the CDR3 is 13 residues. The germline V gene has CDR1 MNHEY and CDR2 SVGAGI. This CDR3 reads CASSSGRNTEAFF. Written as DNA, the CDR3 is TGTGCCAGCAGTTCCGGGAGAAACACTGAAGCTTTCTTT.

CDR3 nucleotides: TGTGCCAGCAGCTTAGCCCGGGACAGGGGAAGATCCTTCTCTGGAAACACCATATATTTT. It specifies CASSLARDRGRSFSGNTIYF. The chain carries TRBV7-2 and TRBJ1-3; 10 bases line up with TRBD1. The length of the CDR3 is 20 residues. In germline, CDR1 is SGHTA, CDR2 FQGNSA. Trimming cost V 0 bases and J 0 bases; bases outside gene matches: 11.

The genes are TRBV11-2 and TRBJ1-2, with D possibly matching TRBD1 (5 bases). The ends were cut back, 0 bases at V and 4 bases at J, with 9 bases in the middle. Germline CDR1 and CDR2: SGHAT and FQNNGV. The CDR3 has 14 amino acids. The CDR3, as DNA: TGTGCCAGCAGCTTAGACCGGGGGGGCTATGGCTACACCTTC. Translated: CASSLDRGGYGYTF.

The V and J genes are TRBV9 and TRBJ2-1; TRBD2 agrees at 7 bases. V lost 3 bases to trimming and J lost 2 bases; unmatched junction nucleotides: 2. Germline V gene sequence: CDR1 SGDLS, CDR2 YYNGEE. The CDR3 covers 14 residues. CDR3 DNA sequence: TGTGCCAGCAGCGCCCGGGGGGCCTACAATGAGCAGTTCTTC. This encodes CASSARGAYNEQFF. The full variable domain, rest sourced from reference TRBV9 and TRBJ2-1, is DSGVTQTPKHLITATGQRVTLRCSPRSGDLSVYWYQQSLDQGLQFLIQYYNGEERAKGNILERFSAQQFPDLHSELNLSSLELGDSALYFCASSARGAYNEQFFGPGTRLTVL.

The chain has TRBV5-6 and TRBJ1-3, with D perhaps TRBD1 (5 bases). V was pared by 4 bases and J by 2 bases, with 10 bases between. Germline V CDR1 and CDR2: SGHDT, YYEEEE. The CDR3 length is 14 residues. The CDR3 sequence is CASSRQLTGNTIYF. The CDR3 DNA reads TGTGCCAGCAGCAGACAGTTAACTGGAAACACCATATATTTT.